This TCR beta chain was identified in a study of T cells in Graves' hyperthyroidism and ophthalmopathy. This clonotype showed up many times. Its antigen remains unidentified. This CDR3 has 15 amino acids. CDR1 and CDR2 (germline): SGHAT, FQNNGV. The V segment lost 4 bases and the J segment 5 bases; nucleotides outside the gene matches: 9. Diagnosis relied on clinical symptoms, serum thyroxine and TRAb, thyroid ultrasound and orbital computed tomography. TCR beta CDR3 regions were amplified from RNA. A first-round RT-PCR of the TCR CDR3 used the HTBI primer set. TCRdb reanalysed the multiplex PCR reads using MiXCR and keeps one entry per CDR3 protein. The table shows more than 350,000 distinct CDR3 sequences, with roughly 15% occurring only once. Study-wide findings and caveats: Stable hyperthyroidism and ophthalmopathy were separated using 13 V-J signatures. It was a median roughly 6.5 months before onset that the model predicted ophthalmopathy.

The chain recombines TRBV11-2 with TRBJ2-7; TRBD1 agrees at 9 bases. Sequenced sample: blood. The source of this sequence is a woman aged 55-70 years with Graves' ophthalmopathy. CDR3 sequence: CASSSGDRVGNEQYF. CDR3 nucleotide sequence: TGTGCCAGCAGCTCCGGGGACAGGGTAGGAAACGAGCAGTACTTC.